This record concerns one T cell receptor (beta chain) sequence. The sample originates from a study of T cells after yellow fever vaccination. A 5'RACE template-switching step, the method used to make TCR cDNA, added a universal primer site and UMIs. TCRdb reprocessed the 5' RACE reads with MiXCR, giving one entry per CDR3 protein. The data contain under 550,000 distinct CDR3 sequences, just over 20% of them singletons. Per the germline V gene, CDR1 is DFQATT and CDR2 is SNEGSKA (reference sequence). The CDR3 length is 15 residues. V lost 1 base and J lost 4, with 14 bases in between. Sequencing was performed on PBMCs, taken approximately 22 days after the first yellow fever vaccination. The clonotype originates from a man between 18 and 29 years old who received the YFV17D yellow fever vaccine. The rearrangement joins TRBV20-1 to TRBJ1-3, with a possible D match to TRBD1 (5 bases). The CDR3 region has the DNA TGCAGTGCTAGAGCGGCCGGGACCGGCGGAAACACCATATATTTT. Its translation is CSARAAGTGGNTIYF.